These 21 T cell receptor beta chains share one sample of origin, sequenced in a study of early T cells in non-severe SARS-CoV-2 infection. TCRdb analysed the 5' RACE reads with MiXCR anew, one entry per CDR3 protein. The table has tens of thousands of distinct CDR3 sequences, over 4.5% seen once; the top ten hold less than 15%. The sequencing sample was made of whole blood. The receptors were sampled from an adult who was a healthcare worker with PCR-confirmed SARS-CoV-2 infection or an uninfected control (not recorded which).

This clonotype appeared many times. This chain's CDR3 is CASSLVQGGNSPLHF. In DNA form, the CDR3 reads TGTGCCAGCAGCTTAGTACAGGGGGGGAATTCACCCCTCCACTTT. V usage is TRBV11-2 and J usage is TRBJ1-6; 8 bases agree with TRBD1. The germline CDR1 and CDR2 sequences are SGHAT and FQNNGV. The CDR3 loop spans 15 amino acids. V dropped 1 base and J dropped 7; count of bases not matched to a gene: 3.

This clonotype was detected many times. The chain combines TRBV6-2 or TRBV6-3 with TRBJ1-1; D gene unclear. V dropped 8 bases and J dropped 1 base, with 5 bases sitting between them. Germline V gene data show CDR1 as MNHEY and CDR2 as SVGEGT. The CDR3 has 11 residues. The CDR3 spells CASWGNTEAFF. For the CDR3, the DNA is TGTGCCAGCTGGGGGAACACTGAAGCTTTCTTT.

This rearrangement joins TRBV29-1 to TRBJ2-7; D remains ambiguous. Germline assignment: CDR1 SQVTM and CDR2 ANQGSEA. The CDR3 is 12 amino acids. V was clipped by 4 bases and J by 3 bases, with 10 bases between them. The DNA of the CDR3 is TGCAGCGTTGTACTGGGGTTCTACGAGCAGTACTTC. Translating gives CSVVLGFYEQYF.

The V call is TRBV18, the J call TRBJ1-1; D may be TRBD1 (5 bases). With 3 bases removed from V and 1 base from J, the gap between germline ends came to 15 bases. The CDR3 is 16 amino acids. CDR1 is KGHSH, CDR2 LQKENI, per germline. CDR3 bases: TGTGCCAGCTCACCCGGGACGGCGATTCGGAACACTGAAGCTTTCTTT. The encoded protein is CASSPGTAIRNTEAFF.

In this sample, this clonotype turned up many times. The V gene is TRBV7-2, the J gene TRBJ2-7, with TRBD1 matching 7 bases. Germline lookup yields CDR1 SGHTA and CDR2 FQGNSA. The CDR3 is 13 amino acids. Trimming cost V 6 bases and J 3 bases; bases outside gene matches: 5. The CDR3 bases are TGTGCCAGCAGTCCAGGACAGGTCTACGAGCAGTACTTC. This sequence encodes CASSPGQVYEQYF.

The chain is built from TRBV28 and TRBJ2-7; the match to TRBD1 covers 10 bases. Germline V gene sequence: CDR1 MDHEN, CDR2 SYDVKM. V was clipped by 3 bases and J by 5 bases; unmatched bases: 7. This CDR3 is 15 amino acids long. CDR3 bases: TGTGCCAGCAGTTTCATCGGGACAGGGGACGACGAGCAGTACTTC. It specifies CASSFIGTGDDEQYF.

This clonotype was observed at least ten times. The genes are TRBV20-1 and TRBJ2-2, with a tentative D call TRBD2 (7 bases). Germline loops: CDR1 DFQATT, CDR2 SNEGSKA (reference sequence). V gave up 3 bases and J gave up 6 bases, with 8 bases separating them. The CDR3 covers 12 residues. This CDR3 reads CSARRGPGELFF. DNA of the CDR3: TGCAGTGCTAGGCGGGGGCCCGGGGAGCTGTTTTTT.

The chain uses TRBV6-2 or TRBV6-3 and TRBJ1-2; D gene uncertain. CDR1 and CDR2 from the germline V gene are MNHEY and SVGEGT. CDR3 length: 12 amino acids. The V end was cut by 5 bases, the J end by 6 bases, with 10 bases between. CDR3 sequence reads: CASSQRTDGYTF. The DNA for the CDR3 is TGTGCCAGCAGTCAACGGACGGATGGCTACACCTTC.

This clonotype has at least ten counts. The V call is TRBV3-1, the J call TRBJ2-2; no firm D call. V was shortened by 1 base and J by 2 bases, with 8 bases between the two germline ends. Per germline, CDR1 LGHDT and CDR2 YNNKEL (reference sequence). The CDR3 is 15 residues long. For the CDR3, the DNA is TGTGCCAGCAGCCAAGCTCAGGTTAACACCGGGGAGCTGTTTTTT. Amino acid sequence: CASSQAQVNTGELFF.

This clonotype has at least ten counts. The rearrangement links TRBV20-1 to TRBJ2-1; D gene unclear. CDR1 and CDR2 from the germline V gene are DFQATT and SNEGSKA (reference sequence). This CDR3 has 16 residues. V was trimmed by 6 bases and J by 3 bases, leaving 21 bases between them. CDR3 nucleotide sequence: TGCAGTGCCGTAGTACCCTTAAGTGGGGACTACAATGAGCAGTTCTTC. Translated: CSAVVPLSGDYNEQFF.

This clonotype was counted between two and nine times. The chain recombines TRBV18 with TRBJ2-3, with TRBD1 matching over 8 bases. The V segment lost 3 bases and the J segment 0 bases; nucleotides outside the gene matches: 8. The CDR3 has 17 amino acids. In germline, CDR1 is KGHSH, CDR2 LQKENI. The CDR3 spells CASSPSLRGHSTDTQYF. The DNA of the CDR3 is TGTGCCAGCTCACCGTCGCTCAGGGGGCACAGCACAGATACGCAGTATTTT.

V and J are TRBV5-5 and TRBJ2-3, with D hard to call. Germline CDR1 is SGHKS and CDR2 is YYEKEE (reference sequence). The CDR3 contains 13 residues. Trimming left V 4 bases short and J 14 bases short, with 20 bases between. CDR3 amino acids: CASSGEYGQAPYF. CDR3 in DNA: TGTGCCAGCAGCGGAGAGTACGGGCAAGCCCCGTATTTT.

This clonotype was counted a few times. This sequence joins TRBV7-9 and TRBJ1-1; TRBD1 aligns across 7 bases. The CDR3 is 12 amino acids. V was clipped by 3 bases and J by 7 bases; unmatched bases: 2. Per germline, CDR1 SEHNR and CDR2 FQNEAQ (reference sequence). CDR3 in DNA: TGTGCCAGCAGCTTGACAGGGTATGAAGCTTTCTTT. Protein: CASSLTGYEAFF.

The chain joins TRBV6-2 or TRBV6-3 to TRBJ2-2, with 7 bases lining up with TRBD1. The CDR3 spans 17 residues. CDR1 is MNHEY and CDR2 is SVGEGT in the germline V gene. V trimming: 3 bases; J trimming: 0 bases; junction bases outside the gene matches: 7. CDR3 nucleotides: TGTGCCAGCAGTTATCTAACGGGACAGTCGAACACCGGGGAGCTGTTTTTT. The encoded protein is CASSYLTGQSNTGELFF.

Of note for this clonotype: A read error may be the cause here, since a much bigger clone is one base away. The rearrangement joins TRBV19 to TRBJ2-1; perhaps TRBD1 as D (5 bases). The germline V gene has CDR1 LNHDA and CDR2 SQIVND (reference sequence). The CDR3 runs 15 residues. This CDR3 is CVSRPRETEYNEQFF. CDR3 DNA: TGTGTCAGTCGCCCTCGCGAGACAGAATACAATGAGCAGTTCTTC.

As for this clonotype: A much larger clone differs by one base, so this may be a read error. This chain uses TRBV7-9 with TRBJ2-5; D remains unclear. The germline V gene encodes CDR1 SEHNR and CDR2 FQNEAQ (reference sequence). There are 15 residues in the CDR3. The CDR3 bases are TGTGCCAGCAGCGCTCGAGATAGCCCCCAAGAGACCCAGAACTTC. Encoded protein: CASSARDSPQETQNF.

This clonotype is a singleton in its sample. This CDR3 is CASSEGLAKQFF. The DNA of the CDR3 is TGTGCCAGCAGTGAAGGACTAGCGAAGCAGTTCTTC. The chain carries TRBV6-2 or TRBV6-3 and TRBJ2-1, with 9 bases identical to TRBD2. This CDR3 has 12 amino acids. Trimming took 5 bases from V and 11 from J; bases not matched to a gene: 4. Germline loops: CDR1 MNHEY, CDR2 SVGEGT.

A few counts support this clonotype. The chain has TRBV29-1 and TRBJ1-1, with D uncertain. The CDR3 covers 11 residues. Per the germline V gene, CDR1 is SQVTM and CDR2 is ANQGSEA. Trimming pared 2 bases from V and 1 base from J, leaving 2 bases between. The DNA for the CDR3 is TGCAGCGTTGAAAGGAACACTGAAGCTTTCTTT. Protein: CSVERNTEAFF.

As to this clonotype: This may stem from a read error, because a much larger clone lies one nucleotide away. CDR3 region: CASSFRSNEKLSF. CDR3 sequence (DNA): TGTGCCAGCAGCTTCAGATCCAATGAAAAACTGTCTTTT. The V gene is TRBV5-5, the J gene TRBJ1-4; D not certain. Germline V gene data show CDR1 as SGHKS and CDR2 as YYEKEE (reference sequence). The CDR3 sequence is 13 residues long. Together with reference TRBV5-5 and TRBJ1-4, the CDR3 gives the full variable domain: DAGVTQSPTHLIKTRGQQVTLRCSPISGHKSVSWYQQVLGQGPQFIFQYYEKEERGRGNFPDRFSARQFPNYSSELNVNALLLGDSALYLCASSFRSNEKLSFGSGTQLSVL.

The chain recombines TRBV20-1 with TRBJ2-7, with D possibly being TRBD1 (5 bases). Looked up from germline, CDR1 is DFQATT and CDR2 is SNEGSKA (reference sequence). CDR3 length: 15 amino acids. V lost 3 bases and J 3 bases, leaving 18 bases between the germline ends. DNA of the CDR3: TGCAGTGCTAGTCGTCCCAAAGGGGCCATCTACGAGCAGTACTTC. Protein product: CSASRPKGAIYEQYF.

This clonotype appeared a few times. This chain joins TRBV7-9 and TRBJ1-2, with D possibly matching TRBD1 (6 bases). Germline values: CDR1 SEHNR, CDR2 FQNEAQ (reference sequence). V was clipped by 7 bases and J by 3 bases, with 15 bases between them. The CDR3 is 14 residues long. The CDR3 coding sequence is TGTGCCAGCACCCCCACAGGGCCCTACTATGGCTACACCTTC. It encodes CASTPTGPYYGYTF.